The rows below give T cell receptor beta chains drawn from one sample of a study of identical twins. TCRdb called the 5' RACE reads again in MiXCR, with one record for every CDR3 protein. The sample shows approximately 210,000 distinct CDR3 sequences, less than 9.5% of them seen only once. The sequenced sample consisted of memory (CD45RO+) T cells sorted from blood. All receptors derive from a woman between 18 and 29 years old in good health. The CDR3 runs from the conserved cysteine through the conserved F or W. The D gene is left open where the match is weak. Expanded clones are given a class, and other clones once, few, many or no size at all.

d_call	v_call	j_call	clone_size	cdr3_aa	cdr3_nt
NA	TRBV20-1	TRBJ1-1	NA	CSARKRGAVLNTEAFF	TGCAGTGCTAGAAAACGTGGGGCGGTTCTGAACACTGAAGCTTTCTTT
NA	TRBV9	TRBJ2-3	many	CASSARLVPDTQYF	TGTGCCAGCAGCGCCCGACTAGTCCCAGATACGCAGTATTTT
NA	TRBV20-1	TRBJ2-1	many	CSARSGGHAYNEQFF	TGCAGTGCGCGCTCCGGCGGACACGCTTACAATGAGCAGTTCTTC
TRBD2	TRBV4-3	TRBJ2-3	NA	CASSQGIRTSGTDTQYF	TGCGCCAGCAGCCAAGGTATCAGGACTAGCGGCACAGATACGCAGTATTTT
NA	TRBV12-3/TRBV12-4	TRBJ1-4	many	CASSYIEKLFF	TGTGCCAGCAGTTACATCGAGAAACTGTTTTTT
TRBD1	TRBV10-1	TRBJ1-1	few	CASSERQGGDTEAFF	TGCGCCAGCAGCGAGCGACAGGGGGGGGACACTGAAGCTTTCTTT
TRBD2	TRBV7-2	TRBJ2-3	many	CASRTSGGINTQYF	TGTGCCAGCAGGACTAGCGGGGGGATAAATACGCAGTATTTT
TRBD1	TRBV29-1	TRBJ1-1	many	CSGGQGEAFF	TGCAGCGGTGGACAGGGGGAAGCTTTCTTT
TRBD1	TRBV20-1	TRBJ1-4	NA	CSAMTGSNEKLFF	TGCAGTGCTATGACAGGGTCTAATGAAAAACTGTTTTTT
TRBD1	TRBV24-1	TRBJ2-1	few	CATGDRAYNEQFF	TGTGCCACCGGGGACAGGGCCTACAATGAGCAGTTCTTC
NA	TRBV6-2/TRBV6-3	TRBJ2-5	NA	CASPRRGRETQYF	TGTGCCAGCCCCCGGAGGGGACGGGAGACCCAGTACTTC
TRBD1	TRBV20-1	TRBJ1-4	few	CSASHRGSREKLFF	TGCAGTGCTAGTCACAGGGGAAGTCGAGAAAAACTGTTTTTT
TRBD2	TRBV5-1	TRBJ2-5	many	CASREVAGQQETQYF	TGCGCCAGCAGAGAAGTAGCGGGGCAGCAAGAGACCCAGTACTTC
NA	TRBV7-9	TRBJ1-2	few	CASSQGDGYTF	TGTGCCAGCAGCCAAGGGGATGGCTACACCTTC
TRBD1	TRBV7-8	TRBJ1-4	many	CASSEQGGSEKLFF	TGTGCCAGCAGCGAACAGGGGGGGAGTGAAAAACTGTTTTTT
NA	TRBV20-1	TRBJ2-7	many	CSARLSDPYEQYF	TGCAGTGCTAGATTGAGCGACCCCTACGAGCAGTACTTC
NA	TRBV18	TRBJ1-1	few	CASSPPWLNTEAFF	TGTGCCAGCTCACCACCTTGGCTGAACACTGAAGCTTTCTTT
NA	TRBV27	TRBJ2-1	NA	CASFDSFF	TGTGCCAGTTTCGACTCCTTCTTC
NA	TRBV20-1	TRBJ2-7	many	CSARDSRGGSYEQYF	TGCAGTGCTAGAGATAGTCGGGGCGGCTCCTACGAGCAGTACTTC
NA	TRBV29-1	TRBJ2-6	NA	CSVEGGGANVLTF	TGCAGCGTTGAAGGTGGTGGGGCCAACGTCCTGACTTTC
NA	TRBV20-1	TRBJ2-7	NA	CSVLGGGGAGEQYF	TGCAGTGTCCTCGGAGGCGGGGGCGCGGGCGAGCAGTACTTC
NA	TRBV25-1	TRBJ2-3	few	CASSGIGTDTQYF	TGTGCCAGCAGTGGAATAGGAACAGATACGCAGTATTTT
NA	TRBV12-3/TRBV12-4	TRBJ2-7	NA	CASSLPGEQYF	TGTGCCAGCAGTCTCCCGGGGGAGCAGTACTTC
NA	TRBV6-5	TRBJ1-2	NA	CASSYSGLRYGYTF	TGTGCCAGCAGTTACTCCGGGCTCCGATATGGCTACACCTTC
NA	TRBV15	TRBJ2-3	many	CATSRDSSNTQYF	TGTGCCACCAGCAGAGATAGTTCAAATACGCAGTATTTT
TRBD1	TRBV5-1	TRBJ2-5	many	CASSSQGMGADETQYF	TGCGCCAGCAGCTCACAGGGGATGGGTGCGGATGAGACCCAGTACTTC
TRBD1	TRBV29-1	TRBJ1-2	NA	CSVGWGTDYGYTF	TGCAGCGTTGGGTGGGGGACAGACTATGGCTACACCTTC
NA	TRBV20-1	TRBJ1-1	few	CSALAGTEAFF	TGCAGTGCGCTGGCGGGCACTGAAGCTTTCTTT
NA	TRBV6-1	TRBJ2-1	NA	CASSEHSPRINEQFF	TGTGCCAGCAGTGAACACTCTCCAAGGATCAATGAGCAGTTCTTC
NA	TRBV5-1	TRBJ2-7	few	CASSFYGTKPYEQYF	TGCGCCAGCAGCTTTTATGGGACAAAGCCATACGAGCAGTACTTC
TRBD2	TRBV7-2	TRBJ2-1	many	CASSLVSGRSYNEQFF	TGTGCCAGCAGCTTAGTTAGCGGGAGGTCGTACAATGAGCAGTTCTTC
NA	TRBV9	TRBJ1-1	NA	CASSGQSSEAFF	TGTGCCAGCAGCGGACAAAGTTCTGAAGCTTTCTTT
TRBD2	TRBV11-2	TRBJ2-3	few	CASRNRGGYTDTQYF	TGTGCCAGCCGAAACCGCGGGGGGTATACAGATACGCAGTATTTT
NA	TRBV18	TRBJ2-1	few	CASSPPNRGDYNEQFF	TGTGCCAGCTCACCACCCAATCGCGGTGACTACAATGAGCAGTTCTTC
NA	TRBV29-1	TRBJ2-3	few	CSGGAIGDTQYF	TGCAGCGGGGGGGCCATTGGAGATACGCAGTATTTT
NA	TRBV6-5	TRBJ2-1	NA	CASRLSRGEQFF	TGTGCCAGCAGACTCTCACGCGGTGAGCAGTTCTTC
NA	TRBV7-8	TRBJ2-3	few	CASSSPTDSDTQYF	TGTGCCAGCAGCTCCCCAACAGACTCAGATACGCAGTATTTT
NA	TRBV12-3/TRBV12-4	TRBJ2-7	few	CASSLGQRGEQYF	TGTGCCAGCAGTTTAGGACAGCGTGGCGAGCAGTACTTC
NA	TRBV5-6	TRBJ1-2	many	CASSLQDLISGYTF	TGTGCCAGCAGCTTGCAGGACCTGATTTCTGGCTACACCTTC
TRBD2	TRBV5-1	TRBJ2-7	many	CASSLQGAGGTYEQYF	TGCGCCAGCAGCTTGCAGGGAGCGGGAGGGACCTACGAGCAGTACTTC
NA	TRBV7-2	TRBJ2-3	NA	CASSGSVGRTDTQYF	TGTGCCAGCAGTGGCTCGGTGGGCCGCACAGATACGCAGTATTTT
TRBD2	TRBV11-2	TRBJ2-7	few	CASNPGGGTYEQYF	TGTGCCAGCAACCCCGGGGGGGGAACCTACGAGCAGTACTTC
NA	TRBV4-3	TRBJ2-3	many	CASSQVGKDTQYF	TGCGCCAGCAGCCAAGTGGGTAAAGATACGCAGTATTTT